This passage covers 4 T cell receptor beta chains from one sample sequenced in a study of beta chain features in type 1 diabetes. Study conclusions and caveats: For Type 1 diabetes patients, all four CD4+ subsets carried TCRB CDR3s that were moderately but significantly shorter.

Their antigens are not known. The study reverse transcribed the entire isolated RNA, so it sequenced expressed TCRB transcripts. Sequenced by immunoSEQ multiplex PCR; TCRdb stores in-frame clones only, minus some. The sample gives fewer than 400,000 clones, approximately 10% of which show up once; about 1% is in the top ten. Specimen: central memory CD4+ T cells from blood. The receptors derive from a man aged 30-40 years with type 1 diabetes.

In its sample, this clone was seen a few times. This sequence joins TRBV6-5 and TRBJ1-1; 11 nucleotides align to TRBD1. CDR1 and CDR2 from the germline V gene are MNHEY and SVGAGI. There are 13 residues in the CDR3. V dropped 8 bases and J dropped 4; count of bases not matched to a gene: 3. The CDR3 loop reads CASGGTGGTEAFF. CDR3 coding DNA: TGTGCCAGCGGCGGGACAGGGGGCACTGAAGCTTTCTTT.

This chain connects TRBV5-1 to TRBJ2-5; 7 positions agree with TRBD1. Germline V gene sequence: CDR1 SGHRS, CDR2 YFSETQ. J gave up 0 bases and V 5 bases, and 4 bases lay outside the gene matches. CDR3 length: 14 residues. CDR3 in amino acids: CASRTGTDQETQYF. The CDR3 DNA reads TGCGCCAGCAGGACTGGGACAGACCAAGAGACCCAGTACTTC. Full variable domain (rest looked up from reference TRBV5-1 and TRBJ2-5): KAGVTQTPRYLIKTRGQQVTLSCSPISGHRSVSWYQQTPGQGLQFLFEYFSETQRNKGNFPGRFSGRQFSNSRSEMNVSTLELGDSALYLCASRTGTDQETQYFGPGTRLLVL.

This clone has just a few counts. The rearrangement joins TRBV5-6 to TRBJ1-5; no clear D gene. The ends were cut back, 5 bases at V and 3 bases at J, with 12 bases in the middle. This CDR3 is 14 amino acids long. Germline CDR1 SGHDT, CDR2 YYEEEE. The CDR3, as DNA: TGTGCCAGCAGTTCGGACGGACTCAATCAGCCCCAGCATTTT. This encodes CASSSDGLNQPQHF.

The sample holds many counts of this clone. The V gene is TRBV29-1, the J gene TRBJ2-3; 11 bases are a match to TRBD2. There are 14 residues in the CDR3. The V segment lost 6 bases and the J segment 1 base; nucleotides outside the gene matches: 3. The germline V gene has CDR1 SQVTM and CDR2 ANQGSEA. CDR3 residues: CSVETSGGTDTQYF. CDR3 nucleotides: TGCAGCGTCGAGACTAGCGGGGGCACAGATACGCAGTATTTT.